Each of the 18 T cell receptor beta chains below was sequenced from the same sample in a study of a mutant IDH1 vaccine in newly diagnosed glioma. Time point noted: week 23, last vaccination. All doses held 300 ug of mutant IDH1 20-mer peptide, with topical imiquimod. Assay: immunoSEQ multiplex PCR; the TCRdb copy retains only in-frame clones and omits some. The data hold some 28,000 clones, with roughly four fifths observed a single time. The antigens these receptors bind are not known. The sequencing here drew on PBMCs, taken from a glioma patient whose treatment included an IDH1 peptide vaccine. The receptors here all came from a woman in her thirties with glioma.

The chain joins TRBV20-1 to TRBJ2-7; D is ambiguous. Germline assignment: CDR1 DFQATT and CDR2 SNEGSKA (reference sequence). The CDR3 has 11 amino acids. Between the trimmed V and J ends, which lost 1 base and 6 bases, there was a span of 7 bases. CDR3 sequence reads: CSARAGTEQYF. The DNA for the CDR3 is TGCAGTGCTAGAGCCGGAACCGAGCAGTACTTC.

The chain employs TRBV6-6 and TRBJ1-2; TRBD1 agrees at 7 bases. Germline loops: CDR1 MNHNY, CDR2 SVGAGI (reference sequence). Trimming at V came to 6 bases and at J to 8 bases, leaving 9 bases not matched to a gene. The CDR3 extends over 13 amino acids. CDR3 sequence: CASRSGQAEGYTF. The CDR3 region has the DNA TGTGCCAGCAGATCCGGACAGGCGGAGGGCTACACCTTC.

The CDR3 bases are TGTGCCAGCAGCCAGGGACTAGCGGGCGCTGGGGCCAACGTCCTGACTTTC. This codes for CASSQGLAGAGANVLTF. The genes are TRBV5-5 and TRBJ2-6, with 12 bases identical to TRBD2. CDR1 and CDR2 from the germline V gene are SGHKS and YYEKEE (reference sequence). J lost 2 bases, V lost 4 bases, and 4 bases had no gene match. This CDR3 has 17 residues.

This chain joins TRBV7-2 and TRBJ1-2; the D gene is possibly TRBD1 (5 bases). V was pared by 3 bases and J by 5 bases, with 10 bases between. This CDR3 spans 13 amino acids. Per germline, CDR1 SGHTA and CDR2 FQGNSA. The CDR3 is CASSFTGPYGYTF. As DNA, the CDR3 is TGTGCCAGCAGCTTTACGGGGCCTTATGGCTACACCTTC. The whole variable domain, filled in from reference TRBV7-2 and TRBJ1-2, reads GAGVSQSPSNKVTEKGKDVELRCDPISGHTALYWYRQSLGQGLEFLIYFQGNSAPDKSGLPSDRFSAERTGGSVSTLTIQRTQQEDSAVYLCASSFTGPYGYTFGSGTRLTVV.

This rearrangement joins TRBV29-1 to TRBJ1-2; D gene ambiguous. Germline CDR1 and CDR2: SQVTM and ANQGSEA. The CDR3 spans 14 residues. V dropped 4 bases and J dropped 5 bases, with 17 bases sitting between them. In nucleotides, the CDR3 is TGCAGCGTTGCGGGCGGAATCGGGGTATATGGCTACACCTTC. As protein: CSVAGGIGVYGYTF.

The chain recombines TRBV14 with TRBJ2-5; D unclear. V shed 6 bases and J shed 0 bases, with 8 bases lying between them. In germline, CDR1 is SGHDN, CDR2 FVKESK. The CDR3 consists of 13 residues. CDR3 DNA: TGTGCCAGCAGGCAGGAATACCAAGAGACCCAGTACTTC. It is translated as CASRQEYQETQYF.

The chain carries TRBV19 and TRBJ2-7, with 10 bases lining up with TRBD1. Germline V gene data show CDR1 as LNHDA and CDR2 as SQIVND (reference sequence). The CDR3 is 13 residues long. V trimming: 6 bases; J trimming: 5 bases; junction bases outside the gene matches: 4. This chain's CDR3 is CASSDRGQDEQYF. CDR3 bases: TGTGCCAGTAGCGACAGGGGGCAGGACGAGCAGTACTTC.

The V and J genes are TRBV27 and TRBJ1-1, with D possibly matching TRBD1 (5 bases). CDR1 and CDR2 (germline): MNHEY, SMNVEV (reference sequence). V shed 6 bases and J shed 1 base, with 15 bases lying between them. The CDR3 spans 15 residues. CDR3 region: CASSRQRDSNTEAFF. The CDR3 DNA follows: TGTGCCAGCAGCCGACAACGGGACTCGAACACTGAAGCTTTCTTT.

The chain carries TRBV7-9 and TRBJ1-1; D call uncertain. Germline V gene lookup returns CDR1 SEHNR and CDR2 FQNEAQ (reference sequence). The CDR3 extends over 14 amino acids. Trimming removed 5 bases at V and 1 base at J, with 11 bases between. CDR3 sequence reads: CASSLGSANTEAFF. The CDR3, as DNA: TGTGCCAGCAGCCTTGGCTCGGCGAACACTGAAGCTTTCTTT.

The chain is built from TRBV2 and TRBJ2-7, with no clear D. The CDR3 runs to 11 residues. Germline loops: CDR1 SNHLY, CDR2 FYNNEI. V was pared by 5 bases and J by 7 bases, with 9 bases between. The CDR3 DNA reads as TGTGCCAGCAGTCCGGGTTGGGAGCAGTACTTC. Amino acid sequence: CASSPGWEQYF.

The chain couples TRBV19 to TRBJ2-6; TRBD1 or TRBD2 may be the D gene (5 bases each). The V end lost 3 bases, the J end lost 4 bases, and 7 bases lay between the germline ends. Germline CDR1 and CDR2: LNHDA and SQIVND (reference sequence). This CDR3 region has 14 residues. CDR3 residues: CASSMGTGANVLTF. CDR3 DNA sequence: TGTGCCAGTAGTATGGGGACCGGGGCCAACGTCCTGACTTTC.

The table lists this clone with a few counts. The chain employs TRBV11-3 and TRBJ2-2, with D perhaps given as TRBD1 or TRBD2 (6 bases each). The CDR3 is made up of 14 amino acids. Per germline, CDR1 SGHNT and CDR2 YENEEA. V shed 5 bases and J shed 4 bases, with 11 bases lying between them. The CDR3 spells CASSLGGSTGELFF. As DNA, the CDR3 is TGTGCCAGCAGCCTAGGGGGGTCCACCGGGGAGCTGTTTTTT.

The chain employs TRBV7-2 and TRBJ1-3, with D hard to call. Trimming pared 3 bases from V and 1 base from J, leaving 10 bases between. This CDR3 spans 15 amino acids. Germline V CDR1 and CDR2: SGHTA, FQGNSA. Written as DNA, the CDR3 is TGTGCCAGCAGCTTGATGGGGAGATCTGGAAACACCATATATTTT. This translates into CASSLMGRSGNTIYF.

The rearrangement uses TRBV2 and TRBJ1-5; D is perhaps TRBD1 (6 bases). The V gene lost 10 bases and the J gene lost 2 bases, with 15 bases spanning the gap. From germline, CDR1 is SNHLY and CDR2 FYNNEI. The CDR3 has 14 residues. In DNA form, the CDR3 reads TGTGCCACAAAACAGGGCGGCGGCAATCAGCCCCAGCATTTT. Translating it yields CATKQGGGNQPQHF.

The chain joins TRBV15 to TRBJ1-2; D is unclear. This CDR3 spans 13 amino acids. Germline lookup yields CDR1 LNHNV and CDR2 YYDKDF (reference sequence). Trimming shortened V by 0 bases and J by 1 base, and 3 bases separated the two germline ends. The CDR3 loop is CATSREFNYGYTF. CDR3 bases: TGTGCCACCAGCAGAGAATTTAACTATGGCTACACCTTC.

V usage is TRBV29-1 and J usage is TRBJ1-3; D gene ambiguous. The CDR3 runs to 12 residues. The germline CDR1 and CDR2 sequences are SQVTM and ANQGSEA. With 4 bases removed from V and 0 bases from J, the gap between germline ends came to 4 bases. CDR3 nucleotide sequence: TGCAGCGTTGGTTTCTCTGGAAACACCATATATTTT. This codes for CSVGFSGNTIYF. The full variable domain, completed using reference TRBV29-1 and TRBJ1-3, is SAVISQKPSRDICQRGTSLTIQCQVDSQVTMMFWYRQQPGQSLTLIATANQGSEATYESGFVIDKFPISRPNLTFSTLTVSNMSPEDSSIYLCSVGFSGNTIYFGEGSWLTVV.

The chain employs TRBV4-1 and TRBJ1-1, with D possibly TRBD1 on 6 matching bases. Germline V gives CDR1 MGHRA, CDR2 YSYEKL. The CDR3 loop spans 15 amino acids. V was pared by 1 base and J by 4 bases, with 13 bases between. The CDR3 sequence is CASSQGGAGGTEAFF. The CDR3 nucleotides are TGCGCCAGCAGCCAAGGGGGGGCCGGAGGCACTGAAGCTTTCTTT.

The chain recombines TRBV6-5 with TRBJ1-6; 7 bases align to TRBD1. The CDR3 covers 15 residues. V was pared by 6 bases and J by 4 bases, with 6 bases of the junction left unmatched. From germline, CDR1 is MNHEY and CDR2 SVGAGI. The CDR3 spells CASSPTGRYNSPLHF. Written as DNA, the CDR3 is TGTGCCAGCAGCCCGACAGGGCGGTATAATTCACCCCTCCACTTT.